This T cell receptor (beta chain) was recovered during a study of CD8 T cells in ankylosing spondylitis. Study conclusions and caveats: Ankylosing spondylitis blood appeared to be characterized by a TCR beta motif of about eight highly homologous variants. Reported data indicate significant enrichment of disease-linked clones within matched ankylosing spondylitis synovial fluid. Earlier reports found some motif variants in synovial fluid and blood in reactive arthritis.

This clonotype was seen many times. Its antigen is as yet unknown. Germline V gene lookup returns CDR1 SGHVS and CDR2 FQNEAQ. Deletions cut 1 base from V and 6 bases from J, with 4 bases between. CDR3 size: 12 residues. A single record per CDR3 protein comes from TCRdb applying MiXCR to the 5' RACE reads. The sample includes around 430,000 distinct CDR3 sequences, 17% seen only once; the top ten take approximately 1%. The specimen sequenced was blood, either unsorted or a sorted T cell fraction (not recorded which). The chain joins TRBV7-8 to TRBJ2-1, with D unresolved. The receptor comes from a male donor with ankylosing spondylitis. This CDR3 reads CASSLEVNEQFF. CDR3 bases: TGTGCCAGCAGCTTAGAGGTCAATGAGCAGTTCTTC.